The 15 T cell receptor beta chains below all came from one sample that was sequenced in a study of OX40 agonist ivuxolimab in advanced cancers. The table came from immunoSEQ multiplex PCR; TCRdb's copy has only in-frame clones and leaves some out. The sample includes 20,000 to 25,000 clones, around 85% of them seen just once. The sample in question was CD4+ or CD8+ T cells sorted from blood, obtained in a trial of the OX40 agonist ivuxolimab. These receptors were collected from an adult with an advanced solid tumor such as melanoma, head and neck, liver or kidney cancer.

The V call is TRBV25-1, the J call TRBJ2-1; TRBD2 matches at 7 bases. Germline values: CDR1 MGHDK, CDR2 SYGVNS. Trimming took 3 bases from V and 8 from J; bases not matched to a gene: 4. There are 13 residues in the CDR3. For the CDR3, the DNA is TGTGCCAGCAGTGAGCGGGAGCGGGATGAGCAGTTCTTC. Its translation: CASSERERDEQFF.

The V and J genes are TRBV5-1 and TRBJ2-7; D ambiguous. Per the germline V gene, CDR1 is SGHRS and CDR2 is YFSETQ. Trimming took 5 bases from V and 5 from J, leaving 11 bases between them. This CDR3 is 12 amino acids long. The CDR3: CASSFRAHEQYF. CDR3 DNA: TGCGCCAGCAGTTTTAGGGCCCACGAGCAGTACTTC.

In DNA form, the CDR3 reads TGTGCCAGCAGTGAATTGACGGGCTCCTACAATGAGCAGTTCTTC. This gives the protein CASSELTGSYNEQFF. The gene calls are TRBV25-1 and TRBJ2-1, with D unresolved. Germline V gene lookup returns CDR1 MGHDK and CDR2 SYGVNS. CDR3 length: 15 residues. V gave up 1 base and J gave up 0 bases, with 7 bases separating them. Using reference TRBV25-1 and TRBJ2-1 for the parts outside the CDR3, the full variable domain is EADIYQTPRYLVIGTGKKITLECSQTMGHDKMYWYQQDPGMELHLIHYSYGVNSTEKGDLSSESTVSRIRTEHFPLTLESARPSHTSQYLCASSELTGSYNEQFFGPGTRLTVL.

Only a few counts were recorded for this clone. The rearrangement joins TRBV6-7 to TRBJ2-7; no firm D call. TRBV6-7 is sorted into the ORF group, with uncertain function. This CDR3 comprises 8 residues. V lost 10 bases and J 3 bases, leaving 1 base between the germline ends. The CDR3 sequence is CANYEQYF. The CDR3, as DNA: TGTGCCAACTACGAGCAGTACTTC.

The rearrangement links TRBV29-1 to TRBJ1-3, with D unclear. There are 13 residues in the CDR3. The germline V gene has CDR1 SQVTM and CDR2 ANQGSEA. Trimming shortened V by 3 bases and J by 4 bases, and 10 bases separated the two germline ends. CDR3 in amino acids: CSVERGKGNTIYF. CDR3 DNA sequence: TGCAGCGTTGAGCGGGGAAAAGGAAACACCATATATTTT.

The chain is built from TRBV7-2 and TRBJ2-6; 7 bases match TRBD1. Per the germline V gene, CDR1 is SGHTA and CDR2 is FQGNSA. The CDR3 runs 17 residues. Unmatched junction bases numbered 3, after V lost 1 base and J lost 0 bases. DNA of the CDR3: TGTGCCAGCAGCTTAGACAGGGGAAACTCTGGGGCCAACGTCCTGACTTTC. Its protein is CASSLDRGNSGANVLTF.

The chain joins TRBV27 to TRBJ2-7; 7 bases are shared with TRBD1. Per the germline V gene, CDR1 is MNHEY and CDR2 is SMNVEV (reference sequence). This CDR3 region has 14 residues. The V and J ends lost 2 bases and 4 bases, in that order; junction bases with no gene match: 5. CDR3 in DNA: TGTGCCAGCAGTTTAGAAGGACAGGTTTACGAGCAGTACTTC. It encodes CASSLEGQVYEQYF.

The rearrangement links TRBV19 to TRBJ2-1, with 8 bases matching TRBD2. This CDR3 spans 15 amino acids. V lost 1 base and J lost 8; bases outside the gene matches: 7. The germline gives CDR1 LNHDA, CDR2 SQIVND (reference sequence). The CDR3 protein is CASSIGASGLDEQFF. In DNA, the CDR3 is TGTGCCAGTAGTATAGGCGCTAGCGGGCTTGATGAGCAGTTCTTC.

The chain combines TRBV4-2 with TRBJ2-2, with D possibly TRBD2 on 5 matching bases. This CDR3 comprises 14 residues. Germline V CDR1 and CDR2: LGHNA, YNFKEQ. Trimming pared 1 base from V and 7 bases from J, leaving 10 bases between. CDR3 amino acids: CASSQAKAGGELFF. The CDR3, as DNA: TGTGCCAGCAGCCAAGCAAAGGCGGGCGGGGAGCTGTTTTTT.

V usage is TRBV13 and J usage is TRBJ2-1; 7 nucleotides match TRBD1. The CDR3 length is 14 residues. V dropped 2 bases and J dropped 4; count of bases not matched to a gene: 2. Germline V gene data show CDR1 as PRHDT and CDR2 as FYEKMQ (reference sequence). DNA for the CDR3: TGTGCCAGCAGCTTACAGGGGGAATACAATGAGCAGTTCTTC. The encoded protein is CASSLQGEYNEQFF.

The chain employs TRBV13 and TRBJ2-2; 10 nucleotides agree with TRBD2. This CDR3 contains 16 residues. J was trimmed by 5 bases and V by 5 bases; bases with no gene match: 8. Germline CDR1 and CDR2: PRHDT and FYEKMQ (reference sequence). CDR3 region: CASSGEREGPTGELFF. In nucleotides, the CDR3 is TGTGCCAGCAGCGGTGAGCGGGAGGGCCCGACCGGGGAGCTGTTTTTT.

The chain is built from TRBV5-5 and TRBJ2-5; TRBD2 aligns across 13 bases. Germline trimming cut 4 bases from V and 5 bases from J; bases unmatched to any gene: 11. CDR3 length equals 17 residues. From germline, CDR1 is SGHKS and CDR2 YYEKEE (reference sequence). The CDR3 nucleotides are TGTGCCAGCAGCCCCGGACTAGCGGGAGTGCGGTGGGAGACCCAGTACTTC. This sequence encodes CASSPGLAGVRWETQYF.

Judged by abundance, this clone is medium-sized. Here the CDR3 reads CASSQDLAGGIDEQFF. CDR3 DNA: TGCGCCAGCAGCCAAGACTTAGCGGGAGGGATAGATGAGCAGTTCTTC. The chain joins TRBV4-3 to TRBJ2-1, with TRBD2 identical over 11 bases. The CDR3 runs 16 residues. V shed 0 bases and J 8 bases; nucleotides not matched to a gene: 6. Germline CDR1 is LGHNA and CDR2 is YSLEER.

The CDR3 region has the DNA TGCGCCAGCAGCCAATCCGGGACTAGCGGGGACGAGCAGTACTTC. Its translation is CASSQSGTSGDEQYF. V and J are TRBV4-3 and TRBJ2-7; 13 bases fit TRBD2. From germline, CDR1 is LGHNA and CDR2 YSLEER. The ends lost 2 bases at V and 5 bases at J; junction bases unmatched: 3. This CDR3 has 15 amino acids.

The chain uses TRBV10-3 and TRBJ2-7; 8 positions agree with TRBD1. V lost 4 bases, J lost 2 bases, and 7 bases stayed unmatched. The CDR3 is made up of 15 amino acids. The germline CDR1 and CDR2 sequences are ENHRY and SYGVKD. The CDR3 here is CAISGQTGAPYEQYF. CDR3 coding DNA: TGTGCCATCAGTGGCCAGACAGGGGCCCCCTACGAGCAGTACTTC.